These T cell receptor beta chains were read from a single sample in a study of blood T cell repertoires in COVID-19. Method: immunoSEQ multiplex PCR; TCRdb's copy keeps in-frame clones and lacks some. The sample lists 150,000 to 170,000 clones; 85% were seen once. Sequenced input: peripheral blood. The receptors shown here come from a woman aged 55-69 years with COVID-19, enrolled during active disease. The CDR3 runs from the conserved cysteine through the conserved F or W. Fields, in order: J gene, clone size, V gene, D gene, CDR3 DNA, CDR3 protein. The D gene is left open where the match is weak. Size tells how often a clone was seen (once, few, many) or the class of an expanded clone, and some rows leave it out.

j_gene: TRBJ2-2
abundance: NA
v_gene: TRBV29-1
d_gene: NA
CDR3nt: TGCAGCACCGGACAAGAGAACACCGGGGAGCTGTTTTTT
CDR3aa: CSTGQENTGELFF

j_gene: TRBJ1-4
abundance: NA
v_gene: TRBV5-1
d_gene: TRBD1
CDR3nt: TGCGCCAGCAGCAAGGCCGGGACAGCACTCGATGAAAAACTGTTTTTT
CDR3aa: CASSKAGTALDEKLFF

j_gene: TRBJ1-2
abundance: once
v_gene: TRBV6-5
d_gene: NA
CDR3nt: TGTGCCAGCAGGACGGAGGGCTATGGCTACACCTTC
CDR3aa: CASRTEGYGYTF

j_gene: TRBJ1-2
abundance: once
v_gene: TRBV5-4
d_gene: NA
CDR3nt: TGTGCCAGCAGCTTGATCTCTAACTATGGCTATACCTTC
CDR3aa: CASSLISNYGYTF

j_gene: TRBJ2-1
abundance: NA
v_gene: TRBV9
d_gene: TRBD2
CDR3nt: TGTGCCAGCAGCGCAGGGACTAGCCGTGGCAATGAGCAGTTCTTC
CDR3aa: CASSAGTSRGNEQFF

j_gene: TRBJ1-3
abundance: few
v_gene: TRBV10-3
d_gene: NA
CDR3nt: TGTGCCATCAGTGAGCCCCGCTCTGGAAACACCATATATTTT
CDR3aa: CAISEPRSGNTIYF

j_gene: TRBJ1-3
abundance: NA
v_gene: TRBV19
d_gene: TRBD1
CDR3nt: TGTGCCAGTAGTCACCCCCCGGGGGCAGGGGGCTTAAACACCATATATTTT
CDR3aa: CASSHPPGAGGLNTIYF

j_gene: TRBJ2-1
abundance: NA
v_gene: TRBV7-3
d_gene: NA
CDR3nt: TGTGCCAGCAGCCTCACAGGTAGCAATGAGCAGTTCTTC
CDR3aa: CASSLTGSNEQFF

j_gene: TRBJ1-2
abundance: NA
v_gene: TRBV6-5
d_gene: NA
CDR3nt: TGTGCCAGCAGTTCCCCAGGGGTTGTCTATGGCTACACCTTC
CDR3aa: CASSSPGVVYGYTF

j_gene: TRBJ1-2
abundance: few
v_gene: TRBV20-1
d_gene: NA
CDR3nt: TGCAGCTATCGGGGGGGCTATGGCTACACCTTC
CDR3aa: CSYRGGYGYTF

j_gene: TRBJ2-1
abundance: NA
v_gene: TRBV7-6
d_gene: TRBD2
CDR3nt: TGTGCCAGCAGCTTGGGGGCTAGCGGGAGCGGCGAGCAGTTCTTC
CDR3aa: CASSLGASGSGEQFF

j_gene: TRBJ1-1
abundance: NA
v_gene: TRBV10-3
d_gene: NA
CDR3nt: TGTGCCATCAGGTGGGAGGGCATCGGCACTGAAGCTTTCTTT
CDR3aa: CAIRWEGIGTEAFF

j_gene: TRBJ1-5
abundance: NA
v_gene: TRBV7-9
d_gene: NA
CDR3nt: TGTGCCAGCAGCCCACGCACGGGTCTGGGGCCCCAGCATTTT
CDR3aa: CASSPRTGLGPQHF

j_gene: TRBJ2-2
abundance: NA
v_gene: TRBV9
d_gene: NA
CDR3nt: TGTGCCAGCAGCGTAGTCCCAGTCGGACAGAATGACGGGGAGCTGTTTTTT
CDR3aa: CASSVVPVGQNDGELFF

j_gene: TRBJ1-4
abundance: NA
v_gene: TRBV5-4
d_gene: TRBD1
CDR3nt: TGTGCCAGCAGCTCAAACAGGGGGCTGGATGAAAAACTGTTTTTT
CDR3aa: CASSSNRGLDEKLFF

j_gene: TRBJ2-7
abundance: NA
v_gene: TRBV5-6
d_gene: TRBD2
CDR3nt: TGTGCCAGCAGCTTGTGGGTAGGACTAGCGGGAGCCGAGCAGTACTTC
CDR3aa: CASSLWVGLAGAEQYF

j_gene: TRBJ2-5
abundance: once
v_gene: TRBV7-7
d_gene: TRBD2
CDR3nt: TGTGCCAGCAGCTTGGGTAGCGGGGGGGCCGAGACCCAGTACTTC
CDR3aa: CASSLGSGGAETQYF

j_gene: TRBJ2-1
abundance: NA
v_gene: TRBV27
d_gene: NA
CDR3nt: TGTGCCAGCAGCCTCCCCGGGACTCCAGACAATGAGCAGTTCTTC
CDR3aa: CASSLPGTPDNEQFF

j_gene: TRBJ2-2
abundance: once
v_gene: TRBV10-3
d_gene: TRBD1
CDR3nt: TGTGCCATCACCCCCGGGACAGCGACCGGGGAGCTGTTTTTT
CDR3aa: CAITPGTATGELFF

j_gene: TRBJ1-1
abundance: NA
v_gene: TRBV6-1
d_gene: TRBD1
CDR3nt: TGTGCCAGCAGTGAAGCGGGGATGACAGGGGAAGCTTTCTTT
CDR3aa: CASSEAGMTGEAFF

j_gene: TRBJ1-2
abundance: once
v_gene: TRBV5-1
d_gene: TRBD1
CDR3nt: TGCGCCAGCACCCCTGGTGGAGGGGGCGCATCTAACTATGGCTACACCTTC
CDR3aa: CASTPGGGGASNYGYTF

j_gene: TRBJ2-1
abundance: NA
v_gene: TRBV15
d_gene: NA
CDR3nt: TGTGCCACCAGCAGAGGACGGGGCAATGAGCAGTTCTTC
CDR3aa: CATSRGRGNEQFF

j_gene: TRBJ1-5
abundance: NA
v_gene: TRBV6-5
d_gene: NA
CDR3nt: TGTGCCAGTACCCTACAGGTGTATGGCAATCAGCCCCAGCATTTT
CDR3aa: CASTLQVYGNQPQHF

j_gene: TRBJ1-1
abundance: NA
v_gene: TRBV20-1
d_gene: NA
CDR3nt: TGCAGTGCTAACAAGAACACTGAAGCTTTCTTT
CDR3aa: CSANKNTEAFF

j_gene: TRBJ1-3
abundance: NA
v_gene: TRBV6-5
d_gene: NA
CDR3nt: TGTGCCGCAGGGGTGGCTGGCGCCATATATTTT
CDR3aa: CAAGVAGAIYF

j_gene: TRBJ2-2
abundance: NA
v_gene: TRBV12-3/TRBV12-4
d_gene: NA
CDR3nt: TGTGCCAGCAGCCGGACACTCACCGGGGAGCTGTTTTTT
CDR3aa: CASSRTLTGELFF

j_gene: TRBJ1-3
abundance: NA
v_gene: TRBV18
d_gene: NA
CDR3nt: TGTGCCAGCTCACCTTCCTCCCGAGACAGCTCTGGAAACACCATATATTTT
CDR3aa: CASSPSSRDSSGNTIYF